This T cell receptor beta chain came from a study of cytomegalovirus exposure and HLA in healthy donors. The wider study: The 120 validation repertoires used the same platform as the approximately 670 first-cohort repertoires (as reported by a later analysis). Regarding the study as a whole: Most TCR sequences were rare, but some public TCRs occurred in many donors. Cytomegalovirus association was assigned to about 150 TCR beta chains.

As to this clone: The antigen is unknown.

The donors were in the 120-subject validation cohort; that cohort was separate from the approximately 670-subject first cohort. Looked up from germline, CDR1 is MNHEY and CDR2 is SVGAGI. The CDR3 spans 15 residues. V lost 0 bases and J lost 1, with 6 bases in between. Profiled with immunoSEQ multiplex PCR; TCRdb holds only in-frame clones, not every one. The data hold around 220,000 clones, with approximately 80% observed a single time. The source material was PBMCs. This TCR was sampled from a woman in her 30s in good health and CMV-seropositive. V and J are TRBV6-5 and TRBJ2-2; D call uncertain. The CDR3 bases are TGTGCCAGCAGTTACTCGAGAGGGAACACCGGGGAGCTGTTTTTT. Amino acids: CASSYSRGNTGELFF.